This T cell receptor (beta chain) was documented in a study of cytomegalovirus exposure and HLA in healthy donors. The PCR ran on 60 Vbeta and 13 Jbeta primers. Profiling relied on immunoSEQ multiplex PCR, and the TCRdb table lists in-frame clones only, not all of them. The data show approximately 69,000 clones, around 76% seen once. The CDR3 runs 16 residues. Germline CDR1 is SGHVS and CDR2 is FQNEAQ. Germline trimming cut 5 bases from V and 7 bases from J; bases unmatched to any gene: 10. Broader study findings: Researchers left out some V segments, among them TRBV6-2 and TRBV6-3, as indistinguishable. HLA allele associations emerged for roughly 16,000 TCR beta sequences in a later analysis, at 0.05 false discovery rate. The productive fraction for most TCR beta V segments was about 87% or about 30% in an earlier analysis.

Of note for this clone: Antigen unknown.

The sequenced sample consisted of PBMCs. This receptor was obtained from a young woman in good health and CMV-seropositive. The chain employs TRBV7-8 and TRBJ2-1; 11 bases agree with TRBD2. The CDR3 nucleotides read TGTGCCAGCAGCCACCGCACCGGGACTAGCGGTAATGAGCAGTTCTTC. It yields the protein CASSHRTGTSGNEQFF.